One and the same sample provided the 12 T cell receptor beta chains below, sequenced in a study of Graves' ophthalmopathy and Graves' hyperthyroidism. Using RNA transcripts, the TCR beta CDR3 regions were amplified. Second-round multiplex PCR followed a first-round RT-PCR using HTBI primers. TCRdb independently ran MiXCR on the multiplex PCR reads; one entry per CDR3 protein. The sample records 500,000 to 700,000 distinct CDR3 sequences, 22% being singletons. Sequencing used peripheral blood. These receptors came from a young woman with stable Graves' hyperthyroidism. Some clones in this sample may be carry-over from other donors' samples.

In this sample, this clonotype turned up a few times. This chain connects TRBV9 to TRBJ1-2; unclear D gene. The CDR3 is made up of 16 amino acids. Germline assignment: CDR1 SGDLS and CDR2 YYNGEE. V dropped 4 bases and J dropped 4 bases, with 20 bases sitting between them. In DNA form, the CDR3 reads TGTGCCAGCAGCCCCGACCCGGACGGCATTTTCTATGGCTACACCTTC. It codes for CASSPDPDGIFYGYTF.

This clonotype has ten or more counts. This chain uses TRBV6-2 or TRBV6-3 with TRBJ2-6; D remains unclear. Germline CDR1 MNHEY, CDR2 SVGEGT. The length of the CDR3 is 18 residues. V lost 0 bases to trimming and J lost 0 bases, with 12 bases between them. The CDR3 DNA is TGTGCCAGCAGTTACTCGTGGCAGGCCTTCTCTGGGGCCAACGTCCTGACTTTC. It codes for CASSYSWQAFSGANVLTF.

Points on this clonotype: It may be a read error: a sequence one base away is much more abundant. The rearrangement joins TRBV29-1 to TRBJ1-1, with TRBD1 identical over 7 bases. Per germline, CDR1 SQVTM and CDR2 ANQGSEA. This CDR3 region has 11 residues. After removal of 7 bases from V and 7 bases from J, the junction contained 6 bases not matched to a gene. CDR3 DNA sequence: TGCAGCGATTCAAGGGACAGTGAAGCTTTCTTT. It codes for CSDSRDSEAFF.

The chain links TRBV3-1 to TRBJ2-2; D ambiguous. The CDR3 runs to 17 residues. The V gene lost 1 base and the J gene lost 4 bases, with 16 bases spanning the gap. Germline V gene lookup returns CDR1 LGHDT and CDR2 YNNKEL (reference sequence). The CDR3 nucleotides read TGTGCCAGCAGCCAAGGGTGGTCGGGTGGCCGCACCGGGGAGCTGTTTTTT. The encoded protein is CASSQGWSGGRTGELFF.

This clonotype was recorded many times. The chain couples TRBV30 to TRBJ2-7; no clear D. Germline V CDR1 and CDR2: GTSNPN, SVGIG (reference sequence). CDR3 length: 14 amino acids. V lost 0 bases to trimming and J lost 3 bases, with 12 bases between them. The CDR3: CAWSVSGGGYEQYF. In nucleotides, the CDR3 is TGTGCCTGGAGTGTTTCTGGCGGCGGCTACGAGCAGTACTTC. Combining the CDR3 with reference TRBV30 and TRBJ2-7 gives the whole variable domain SQTIHQWPATLVQPVGSPLSLECTVEGTSNPNLYWYRQAAGRGLQLLFYSVGIGQISSEVPQNLSASRPQDRQFILSSKKLLLSDSGFYLCAWSVSGGGYEQYFGPGTRLTVT.

CDR3 sequence: CASTGTSGGMTGELFF. The DNA for the CDR3 is TGTGCCAGCACCGGGACTAGCGGGGGGATGACCGGGGAGCTGTTTTTT. V is TRBV2 and J is TRBJ2-2; 15 nucleotides line up with TRBD2. The CDR3 extends over 16 amino acids. The ends lost 7 bases at V and 5 bases at J; junction bases unmatched: 5. From germline, CDR1 is SNHLY and CDR2 FYNNEI.

The rearrangement uses TRBV27 and TRBJ1-6; D is uncertain. There are 16 residues in the CDR3. Germline V CDR1 and CDR2: MNHEY, SMNVEV (reference sequence). The ends were cut back, 7 bases at V and 0 bases at J, with 13 bases in the middle. The CDR3 sequence: CASTQGRSSYNSPLHF. The CDR3 nucleotides are TGTGCCAGCACCCAAGGGCGCAGCTCCTATAATTCACCCCTCCACTTT.

Written as DNA, the CDR3 is TGCGCCAGCAGCCCCCTAGCCGATCGGACAGGTCGCTGGGGTGGCTACACCTTC. Its protein is CASSPLADRTGRWGGYTF. The gene calls are TRBV10-2 and TRBJ1-2; 7 bases are shared with TRBD1. Trimming removed 6 bases from V and 7 bases from J; junction bases left unmatched: 23. CDR1 and CDR2 (germline): WSHSY, SAAADI. This CDR3 is 18 amino acids long.

This clonotype was seen at least ten times. The V gene is TRBV11-2, the J gene TRBJ2-5, with 7 bases identical to TRBD1. The CDR3 is made up of 16 amino acids. Germline assignment: CDR1 SGHAT and CDR2 FQNNGV. The V and J ends lost 8 bases and 2 bases, in that order; junction bases with no gene match: 14. The CDR3 protein is CASALMGQSRQETQYF. CDR3 bases: TGTGCCAGCGCTCTGATGGGACAGAGTAGACAAGAGACCCAGTACTTC.

This clonotype came up a few times. This chain links TRBV5-1 with TRBJ1-2, with D hard to call. This CDR3 comprises 16 residues. Deletions cut 1 base from V and 4 bases from J, with 17 bases between. Germline CDR1 reads SGHRS; CDR2 reads YFSETQ. The CDR3 sequence: CASSLSDSPKGYGYTF. Written as DNA, the CDR3 is TGCGCCAGCAGCTTGTCGGACTCTCCTAAGGGCTATGGCTACACCTTC.

The genes are TRBV30 and TRBJ1-5; maybe TRBD1 (5 bases). Per the germline V gene, CDR1 is GTSNPN and CDR2 is SVGIG (reference sequence). This CDR3 comprises 13 residues. V was cut by 1 base and J by 4 bases, with 8 bases left in between. The CDR3 DNA sequence: TGTGCCTGGAGTGACAGGAGAAATCAGCCCCAGCATTTT. Its translation is CAWSDRRNQPQHF.

The chain combines TRBV4-1 with TRBJ2-7, with 13 bases lining up with TRBD2. The V gene end was trimmed by 0 bases and the J gene end by 6 bases; junction bases not matched to a gene: 2. The CDR3 loop spans 15 amino acids. CDR1 MGHRA and CDR2 YSYEKL come from the germline V gene. CDR3 sequence (DNA): TGCGCCAGCAGCCAAGAGGGACTAGCGGGGTCCGAGCAGTACTTC. As protein: CASSQEGLAGSEQYF.